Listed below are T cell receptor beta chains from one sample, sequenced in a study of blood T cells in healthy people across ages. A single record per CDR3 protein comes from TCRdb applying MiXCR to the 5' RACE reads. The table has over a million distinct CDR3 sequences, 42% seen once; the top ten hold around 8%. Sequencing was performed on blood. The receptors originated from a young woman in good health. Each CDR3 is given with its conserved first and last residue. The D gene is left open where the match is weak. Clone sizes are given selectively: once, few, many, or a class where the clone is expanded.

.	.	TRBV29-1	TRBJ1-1	TGCAGCGTTGAACCGGGGTTCCGTACTGAAGCTTTCTTT	CSVEPGFRTEAFF
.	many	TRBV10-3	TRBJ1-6	TGTGCCATCAGGCGGACAGAGGATTCACCCCTCCACTTT	CAIRRTEDSPLHF
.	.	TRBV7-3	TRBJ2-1	TGTGCCAGCAGCTTAATTCCCTCCGGGGTGGACAATGAGCAGTTCTTC	CASSLIPSGVDNEQFF
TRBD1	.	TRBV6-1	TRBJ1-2	TGTGCCAGCAGTGACCTGGGACAGGGAATTACTGGCTACACCTTC	CASSDLGQGITGYTF
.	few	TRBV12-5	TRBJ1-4	TGTGCTAATGACTATCCGGAGGATCGTAAACTGTTTTTT	CANDYPEDRKLFF
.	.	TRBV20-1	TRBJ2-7	TGCAGTGAACGGCCAGGGGCGGGCTGCGAGCAGTACTTC	CSERPGAGCEQYF
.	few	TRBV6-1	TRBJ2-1	TGTGCCAGCAACTTCATAGGTGACAATGAGCAGTTCTTC	CASNFIGDNEQFF
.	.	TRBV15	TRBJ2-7	TGTGCCACCAGCAGAGATGACAGCGTCCCCTACGAGCAGTACTTC	CATSRDDSVPYEQYF
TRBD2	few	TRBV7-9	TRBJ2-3	TGTGCCAGCAGCTGGGGAGCTAGCGGAGGCACAGATACGCAGTATTTT	CASSWGASGGTDTQYF
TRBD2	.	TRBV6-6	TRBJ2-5	TGTGCCAGCAGCCAACCTCGGGGGGAGTACCAAGAGACCCAGTACTTC	CASSQPRGEYQETQYF
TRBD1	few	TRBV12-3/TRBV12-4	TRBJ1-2	TGTGCCAGCAGTCAAAGAGGACAGGCTTACTATGGCTACACCTTC	CASSQRGQAYYGYTF